This T cell receptor beta chain derives from a study of glioma-infiltrating T cells after dendritic cell vaccination. In the study overall: Between the early 2000s and the early 2010s, patients got autologous tumor lysate-pulsed dendritic cell vaccines. Dendritic cell vaccine was injected intradermally three times, biweekly.

Here immunoSEQ multiplex PCR was the method, and the copy in TCRdb shows in-frame clones only, minus some. The table lists tens of thousands of clones, roughly four fifths of them singletons. The V and J ends lost 4 bases and 7 bases, in that order; junction bases with no gene match: 12. Germline V lookup: CDR1 SEHNR, CDR2 FQNEAQ (reference sequence). The CDR3 runs 15 residues. Noted time point: after dendritic cell vaccination, including at tumor progression/relapse. Patients had residual fresh-frozen tumor tissue and more than two years of survival data. PBMC sampling occurred before vaccination, two weeks after the third dose, and at progression.

This sample comprised blood, obtained after dendritic cell vaccination. The chain is built from TRBV7-9 and TRBJ1-2, with 7 positions matching TRBD1. The sequence was obtained from a human donor with glioblastoma. The chain's CDR3 is CASSSPRQGKGGYTF. The CDR3 region has the DNA TGTGCCAGCAGCTCGCCCCGACAGGGAAAGGGTGGCTACACCTTC.